The 20 T cell receptor beta chains reported below all come from one sample, sequenced in a study of cytomegalovirus exposure and HLA in healthy donors. PCR amplification relied on 60 Vbeta primers (plus 13 Jbeta primers). TCRdb's copy holds only in-frame clones and misses some; the assay was immunoSEQ multiplex PCR. In total, the table holds roughly 150,000 clones. Sequenced sample: PBMCs. The source of these receptors is a woman aged 45-60 years in good health and CMV-seronegative.

The chain carries TRBV15 and TRBJ2-1; 11 nucleotides align to TRBD1. V shed 1 base and J 8 bases; nucleotides not matched to a gene: 4. The CDR3 covers 15 residues. Looked up from germline, CDR1 is LNHNV and CDR2 is YYDKDF (reference sequence). The CDR3 region has the DNA TGTGCCACCAGCAGAGTCGGGACAGGGGGACATGAGCAGTTCTTC. Translating it yields CATSRVGTGGHEQFF.

The genes are TRBV2 and TRBJ1-2; tentatively, D is TRBD1 (6 bases). This CDR3 comprises 12 residues. CDR1 and CDR2 from the germline V gene are SNHLY and FYNNEI. V lost 7 bases to trimming and J lost 2 bases, with 8 bases between them. CDR3: CASTGTNYGYTF. The CDR3 DNA reads as TGTGCCAGCACCGGGACAAACTATGGCTACACCTTC. The full variable domain, with the rest looked up from reference TRBV2 and TRBJ1-2, is EPEVTQTPSHQVTQMGQEVILRCVPISNHLYFYWYRQILGQKVEFLVSFYNNEISEKSEIFDDQFSVERPDGSNFTLKIRSTKLEDSAMYFCASTGTNYGYTFGSGTRLTVV.

The chain combines TRBV7-2 with TRBJ1-1; no clear D gene. The CDR3 has 13 amino acids. CDR1 and CDR2 from the germline V gene are SGHTA and FQGNSA. Trimming removed 1 base from V and 1 base from J, with 4 bases in between. CDR3 nucleotides: TGTGCCAGCAGCTTAGTCCAGAACACTGAAGCTTTCTTT. Translated, it gives CASSLVQNTEAFF.

This chain connects TRBV19 to TRBJ1-1, with TRBD1 matching over 7 bases. After removal of 7 bases from V and 0 bases from J, the junction contained 8 bases not matched to a gene. Germline CDR1 is LNHDA and CDR2 is SQIVND (reference sequence). This CDR3 spans 15 amino acids. The CDR3: CASTIGGQLNTEAFF. The CDR3 DNA is TGTGCCAGTACAATAGGGGGCCAATTGAACACTGAAGCTTTCTTT.

This chain connects TRBV14 to TRBJ1-2; unclear D gene. CDR3 length: 13 residues. The germline V and J ends were trimmed by 3 bases and 4 bases, with 9 bases remaining between them. Germline V gene lookup returns CDR1 SGHDN and CDR2 FVKESK. The CDR3: CASSQGQVYGYTF. The CDR3 DNA reads TGTGCCAGCAGCCAGGGTCAGGTCTATGGCTACACCTTC. Drawing the rest from reference TRBV14 and TRBJ1-2, the complete variable domain is EAGVTQFPSHSVIEKGQTVTLRCDPISGHDNLYWYRRVMGKEIKFLLHFVKESKQDESGMPNNRFLAERTGGTYSTLKVQPAELEDSGVYFCASSQGQVYGYTFGSGTRLTVV.

The chain recombines TRBV5-1 with TRBJ2-7, with TRBD2 matching over 9 bases. The V and J ends lost 0 bases and 5 bases, in that order; junction bases with no gene match: 6. The CDR3 has 15 residues. The germline V gene encodes CDR1 SGHRS and CDR2 YFSETQ. CDR3 bases: TGCGCCAGCAGCTTGGTACCAGCGGGGGGAAACGAGCAGTACTTC. This gives the protein CASSLVPAGGNEQYF.

The chain has TRBV4-2 and TRBJ2-7; TRBD2 matches 10 bases. After removal of 0 bases from V and 13 bases from J, the junction contained 9 bases not matched to a gene. The germline gives CDR1 LGHNA, CDR2 YNFKEQ. This CDR3 spans 14 amino acids. CDR3 sequence reads: CASSQDRTSGDRYF. The CDR3 nucleotides read TGTGCCAGCAGCCAAGATCGGACTAGCGGAGACAGATACTTC.

This chain joins TRBV4-1 and TRBJ1-6; 9 bases are a match to TRBD1. V shed 0 bases and J 10 bases; nucleotides not matched to a gene: 4. Germline values: CDR1 MGHRA, CDR2 YSYEKL. This CDR3 region has 15 residues. This CDR3 reads CASSQEGQGGSPLHF. As DNA, the CDR3 is TGCGCCAGCAGCCAAGAGGGACAGGGCGGCTCACCCCTCCACTTT.

The chain carries TRBV28 and TRBJ1-2; 8 bases map to TRBD1. This CDR3 has 15 residues. The germline V gene encodes CDR1 MDHEN and CDR2 SYDVKM. Germline trimming cut 7 bases from V and 4 bases from J; bases unmatched to any gene: 11. CDR3 nucleotide sequence: TGTGCCAGCATACAGGGGGGCGGGGGTGGCTATGGCTACACCTTC. Its translation: CASIQGGGGGYGYTF.

The DNA of the CDR3 is TGTGCCAGCAGCTTATCAGGGACTAACACCGGGGAGCTGTTTTTT. Encoded protein: CASSLSGTNTGELFF. The genes are TRBV11-3 and TRBJ2-2; maybe TRBD2 (6 bases). The CDR3 has 15 amino acids. V was clipped by 2 bases and J by 2 bases, with 9 bases between them. Per germline, CDR1 SGHNT and CDR2 YENEEA.

The rearrangement links TRBV4-3 to TRBJ1-2; D might be TRBD1 (6 bases). This CDR3 is built from 15 residues. Per the germline V gene, CDR1 is LGHNA and CDR2 is YSLEER. V lost 0 bases, J lost 2 bases, and 10 bases lay in between. CDR3 in DNA: TGCGCCAGCAGCCAAGATCCCCAGGGGAACTATGGCTACACCTTC. Protein sequence: CASSQDPQGNYGYTF.

J is TRBJ2-5 and V is TRBV9; a possible D gene is TRBD1 (6 bases). Per the germline V gene, CDR1 is SGDLS and CDR2 is YYNGEE. V gave up 0 bases and J gave up 4 bases, with 10 bases separating them. This CDR3 comprises 14 residues. CDR3 DNA sequence: TGTGCCAGCAGCGTAGTTGGCAGGGGAGAGACCCAGTACTTC. Amino acid sequence: CASSVVGRGETQYF. Looking up the rest from reference TRBV9 and TRBJ2-5 gives the full variable domain: DSGVTQTPKHLITATGQRVTLRCSPRSGDLSVYWYQQSLDQGLQFLIQYYNGEERAKGNILERFSAQQFPDLHSELNLSSLELGDSALYFCASSVVGRGETQYFGPGTRLLVL.

V and J are TRBV28 and TRBJ1-1; 7 nucleotides match TRBD1. Unmatched junction bases numbered 6, after V lost 4 bases and J lost 4 bases. The CDR3 is 14 residues long. Germline CDR1 is MDHEN and CDR2 is SYDVKM. The CDR3 nucleotides read TGTGCCAGCAGTTCCCAGGGGGTGGCCACTGAAGCTTTCTTT. The encoded protein is CASSSQGVATEAFF.

The chain carries TRBV29-1 and TRBJ1-3; D not certain. Trimming pared 8 bases from V and 0 bases from J, leaving 17 bases between. Germline CDR1 SQVTM, CDR2 ANQGSEA. The CDR3 length is 15 residues. Written as DNA, the CDR3 is TGCAGCATACGAGGGAGGGAGAACTCTGGAAACACCATATATTTT. This translates into CSIRGRENSGNTIYF.

This chain connects TRBV4-2 to TRBJ2-3; 7 bases fit TRBD2. V lost 1 base to trimming and J lost 2 bases; unmatched junction nucleotides: 9. This CDR3 spans 17 amino acids. Germline CDR1 and CDR2: LGHNA and YNFKEQ. In nucleotides, the CDR3 is TGTGCCAGCAGCCAAGTGCTAGTGGGGGGGTTCACAGATACGCAGTATTTT. Protein: CASSQVLVGGFTDTQYF.

The chain combines TRBV2 with TRBJ1-5; 11 bases align to TRBD1. The germline V gene has CDR1 SNHLY and CDR2 FYNNEI. This CDR3 has 17 residues. V was clipped by 5 bases and J by 0 bases; unmatched bases: 6. The CDR3 sequence is CASSPGQGGFSNQPQHF. CDR3 DNA: TGTGCCAGCAGTCCGGGACAGGGGGGGTTTAGCAATCAGCCCCAGCATTTT.

V usage is TRBV7-2 and J usage is TRBJ2-7, with TRBD2 matching 9 bases. Trimming removed 1 base from V and 7 bases from J; junction bases left unmatched: 5. CDR1 is SGHTA and CDR2 is FQGNSA in the germline V gene. The CDR3 is 14 amino acids. CDR3 sequence reads: CASSLGGRGREQYF. CDR3 bases: TGTGCCAGCAGCTTAGGCGGGAGGGGTAGAGAGCAGTACTTC.

The V gene is TRBV27, the J gene TRBJ1-2; TRBD1 matches at 8 bases. Germline V gene sequence: CDR1 MNHEY, CDR2 SMNVEV (reference sequence). V shed 5 bases, J shed 10 bases, and the junction held 12 bases outside the gene matches. This CDR3 region has 14 residues. CDR3 sequence: CASSPSGGPGTYTF. Here the CDR3 DNA reads TGTGCCAGCAGTCCCTCAGGGGGCCCCGGCACCTACACCTTC.

The chain combines TRBV27 with TRBJ2-2, with TRBD1 as a possible D gene (6 bases). CDR3 size: 15 residues. Germline V gene data show CDR1 as MNHEY and CDR2 as SMNVEV (reference sequence). Between the trimmed V and J ends, which lost 2 bases and 1 base, there was a span of 8 bases. The CDR3 DNA is TGTGCCAGCAGTTTACGGGGACAGAACACCGGGGAGCTGTTTTTT. Translation gives CASSLRGQNTGELFF.

The V and J genes are TRBV5-1 and TRBJ2-1; D is unresolved. The length of the CDR3 is 11 residues. Germline-derived CDR1 and CDR2 are SGHRS and YFSETQ. V dropped 4 bases and J dropped 7 bases, with 6 bases sitting between them. CDR3 sequence (DNA): TGCGCCAGCAGCGAGGTGAATGAGCAGTTCTTC. Protein product: CASSEVNEQFF. The whole variable domain, remainder taken from reference TRBV5-1 and TRBJ2-1, is KAGVTQTPRYLIKTRGQQVTLSCSPISGHRSVSWYQQTPGQGLQFLFEYFSETQRNKGNFPGRFSGRQFSNSRSEMNVSTLELGDSALYLCASSEVNEQFFGPGTRLTVL.